The rows below give T cell receptor beta chains drawn from one sample of a study of T-cell reconstitution after alpha-beta-depleted transplantation in children. TCRdb re-derived calls from the PCR reads in MiXCR, one entry per CDR3 protein. Of approximately 490,000 distinct CDR3 sequences detected, approximately 13% appear once; the ten largest clones hold around 5.6%. Source: PBMCs from the stem cell graft donor, taken from the stem cell graft. Source of these receptors: a human donor who donated a stem cell graft to a child with combined immunodeficiency. Both conserved end residues are part of each CDR3. Fields, in order: J gene, CDR3 length, V gene, clone size, D gene, CDR3 DNA, CDR3 protein. The D gene is left open where the match is weak. Clone size is shown for a subset of rows, as once, few, many or a class of expanded clone.

TRBJ2-1 | 16 | TRBV24-1 | . | TRBD2 | TGTGCCACCAGTGATTGGCCTAGCGGGCGGTACAATGAGCAGTTCTTC | CATSDWPSGRYNEQFF
TRBJ1-2 | 14 | TRBV12-3/TRBV12-4 | . | TRBD1 | TGTGCCAGCAGTTACACAGGGGTGAACTATGGCTACACCTTC | CASSYTGVNYGYTF
TRBJ2-1 | 14 | TRBV6-1 | . | . | TGTGCCAGCACTAGGGATCCCGGAGGAAATGAGCAGTTCTTC | CASTRDPGGNEQFF
TRBJ1-3 | 12 | TRBV29-1 | . | . | TGCAGCGGGGGGGAGTCCGGAAACACCATATATTTT | CSGGESGNTIYF
TRBJ2-2 | 12 | TRBV30 | few | . | TGTGCCCAAGGGGACTACACCGGGGAGCTGTTTTTT | CAQGDYTGELFF
TRBJ1-5 | 13 | TRBV12-3/TRBV12-4 | few | . | TGTGCCAGCAGCTCGACAGGTCTTCAGCCCCAGCATTTT | CASSSTGLQPQHF
TRBJ2-4 | 15 | TRBV20-1 | few | TRBD2 | TGCAGTGCTAGCGGGACTAGTCTAGCCAAAAACATTCAGTACTTC | CSASGTSLAKNIQYF
TRBJ2-1 | 15 | TRBV7-9 | many | TRBD2 | TGTGCCAGCAGCCCCGGACTAGGGTTAAGACGTGAGCAGTTCTTC | CASSPGLGLRREQFF
TRBJ2-7 | 14 | TRBV6-1 | . | TRBD2 | TGTGCCCCCCTCGGGGGAGGGCCTCTTAGCGAGCAGTACTTC | CAPLGGGPLSEQYF
TRBJ1-2 | 14 | TRBV20-1 | few | . | TGCAGTGCTAGGAGCAGGGGCCGGAACTATGGCTACACCTTC | CSARSRGRNYGYTF
TRBJ2-1 | 17 | TRBV18 | . | TRBD2 | TGTGCCAGCTCACCTCCGGTAGAGCGGGGGCCCTACAATGAGCAGTTCTTC | CASSPPVERGPYNEQFF
TRBJ2-1 | 15 | TRBV7-3 | . | . | TGTGCCAGCAGCCCCCACCCAGATACAGGGCTCCAGCAGTTCTTC | CASSPHPDTGLQQFF
TRBJ2-5 | 15 | TRBV3-1 | few | TRBD1 | TGTGCCAGCAGCCAAACGACAGGGGATTTGGAGACCCAGTACTTC | CASSQTTGDLETQYF
TRBJ2-5 | 13 | TRBV28 | many | . | TGTGCCAGCAGTAGGGGCGGCGAAGAGACCCAGTACTTC | CASSRGGEETQYF
TRBJ2-1 | 15 | TRBV18 | . | TRBD1 | TGTGCCAGCTCACACTACAGGGGCGGTTACAATGAGCAGTTCTTC | CASSHYRGGYNEQFF
TRBJ1-6 | 11 | TRBV7-9 | many | . | TGTGCCAGCAGCTTAGATGCGCCCCTCCACTTT | CASSLDAPLHF
TRBJ2-7 | 19 | TRBV27 | few | . | TGTGCCAGCAGTTTATCGACGGGAGCCTCGGGTCCGAGCTCCTACGAGCAGTACTTC | CASSLSTGASGPSSYEQYF
TRBJ2-1 | 11 | TRBV20-1 | . | . | TGCAGTGCGGTTAGCGTCAATGAGCAGTTCTTC | CSAVSVNEQFF
TRBJ2-1 | 16 | TRBV12-3/TRBV12-4 | . | . | TGTGCCAGCAGCCCCGGGGGTCGTTACTATTACAATGAGCAGTTCTTC | CASSPGGRYYYNEQFF
TRBJ1-1 | 13 | TRBV29-1 | few | . | TGCAGCGTTGATGAGGGCCTGAACACTGAAGCTTTCTTT | CSVDEGLNTEAFF
TRBJ2-3 | 14 | TRBV19 | many | . | TGTGCCAGTAGTATCGATCCGGGATCAGATACGCAGTATTTT | CASSIDPGSDTQYF
TRBJ2-7 | 15 | TRBV6-1 | . | TRBD1 | TGTGCCAGCAGTGCGGCCGGGACAGGGTCTTACGAGCAGTACTTC | CASSAAGTGSYEQYF
TRBJ2-7 | 14 | TRBV12-3/TRBV12-4 | few | . | TGTGCCAGCAGTTCCCTCGACGGAATCTACGAGCAGTACTTC | CASSSLDGIYEQYF
TRBJ2-1 | 18 | TRBV21-1 | . | . | TGTGCCAGCAGCCAAAAAACAGCGGGAGGGCCCAAACTGAATGAGCAGTTCTTC | CASSQKTAGGPKLNEQFF
TRBJ1-1 | 14 | TRBV15 | few | . | TGTGCCACCAGCAGAGGGTTAGGCGGCGATGAAGCTTTCTTT | CATSRGLGGDEAFF
TRBJ1-1 | 13 | TRBV30 | . | . | TGTGCCTGGAGAGCTACTGGGGACCGTGAAGCTTTCTTT | CAWRATGDREAFF
TRBJ2-3 | 14 | TRBV15 | . | TRBD1 | TGTGCCACCAACGACAGGGGACCCACAGATACGCAGTATTTT | CATNDRGPTDTQYF
TRBJ2-7 | 15 | TRBV5-1 | many | . | TGCGCCAGCAGCGCCATCGGAGGAATTGGGCACGAGCAGTACTTC | CASSAIGGIGHEQYF
TRBJ2-1 | 13 | TRBV29-1 | once | TRBD1 | TGCAGCGTTCGGACAGGAGTCTACAATGAGCAGTTCTTC | CSVRTGVYNEQFF
TRBJ1-6 | 15 | TRBV12-3/TRBV12-4 | . | . | TGTGCCAGCAGTTTAGCTCCCGAATGGGGTTCACCCCTCCACTTT | CASSLAPEWGSPLHF
TRBJ2-1 | 16 | TRBV29-1 | many | TRBD2 | TGCAGCGTTGAACCGCCGCTAGCGGGGGGGCTCCATGAGCAGTTCTTC | CSVEPPLAGGLHEQFF
TRBJ2-5 | 14 | TRBV7-2 | many | . | TGTGCCAGCAGCTTAAGGGGGTTGGAGGAGACCCAGTACTTC | CASSLRGLEETQYF
TRBJ2-1 | 15 | TRBV10-3 | . | TRBD1 | TGTGCCATCAGTGAGTCAGGGGGCGACTACAATGAGCAGTTCTTC | CAISESGGDYNEQFF
TRBJ2-6 | 16 | TRBV24-1 | . | . | TGTGCCACCAGTGATCCCCGGGCCTCTGGGGCCAACGTCCTGACTTTC | CATSDPRASGANVLTF
TRBJ1-1 | 14 | TRBV7-2 | . | . | TGTGCCAGCAGCTTTGAGGGTGGAGGGACTGAAGCTTTCTTT | CASSFEGGGTEAFF
TRBJ1-4 | 13 | TRBV7-2 | . | . | TGTGCCAGCAGTAGGCCCACGGGAGAAAAACTGTTTTTT | CASSRPTGEKLFF
TRBJ2-1 | 14 | TRBV5-1 | many | . | TGCGCCAGCAGCTTGGGACGCCGGTTGGATGAGCAGTTCTTC | CASSLGRRLDEQFF
TRBJ1-5 | 18 | TRBV5-1 | many | TRBD1 | TGCGCCAGCAGCTGTGACAGGGTAGGGGGCTATAGCAATCAGCCCCAGCATTTT | CASSCDRVGGYSNQPQHF
TRBJ2-5 | 19 | TRBV11-1 | . | TRBD1 | TGTGCCAGCAGCTTAGTTCTGTTTCTCGCGACAGGGGGGGAAGAGACCCAGTACTTC | CASSLVLFLATGGEETQYF
TRBJ1-1 | 16 | TRBV6-5 | few | . | TGTGCCAGCAGTTACTCCCCGGAGGGTAGGTTCACTGAAGCTTTCTTT | CASSYSPEGRFTEAFF
TRBJ1-5 | 15 | TRBV2 | . | . | TGTGCCAGCAGTGAGGAAACCCGGAGCAATCAGCCCCAGCATTTT | CASSEETRSNQPQHF
TRBJ2-5 | 13 | TRBV4-3 | . | . | TGCGCCAGCAGCCAAGATCTTGGCTGGACCCAGTACTTC | CASSQDLGWTQYF
TRBJ2-7 | 14 | TRBV20-1 | few | TRBD1 | TGCAGTGCTGGGGAGACAGGGGCCTCGAGGGAGCAGTACTTC | CSAGETGASREQYF
TRBJ2-4 | 17 | TRBV21-1 | few | . | TGTGCCAGCAGCAAGCCACCCTCGACCGTAGCCAAAAACATTCAGTACTTC | CASSKPPSTVAKNIQYF
TRBJ2-6 | 20 | TRBV20-1 | many | . | TGCAGTGCTAGAGTAGGGGTCTCGAGACAGTTAAGCTCTGGGGCCAACGTCCTGACTTTC | CSARVGVSRQLSSGANVLTF
TRBJ1-6 | 15 | TRBV27 | . | TRBD1 | TGTGCCAGCAGCCCGGGACAGGGGCCGTTGAGGGCCCTCCACTTT | CASSPGQGPLRALHF
TRBJ2-3 | 16 | TRBV7-8 | few | . | TGTGCCAGCAGCGCTCGACGGACAGTCGCCACAGATACGCAGTATTTT | CASSARRTVATDTQYF
TRBJ1-2 | 15 | TRBV20-1 | . | . | TGCAGTGCTAGGGCCCGGGGGGGAGTACTCTATGGCTACACCTTC | CSARARGGVLYGYTF
TRBJ2-5 | 18 | TRBV15 | few | TRBD2 | TGTGCCACCAGCAGATCTACCCCGGGACTAGCGGGAGGGGAGACCCAGTACTTC | CATSRSTPGLAGGETQYF
TRBJ2-1 | 16 | TRBV10-3 | many | . | TGTGCCATCAGTGGCGAAGGGGCTATCTCCTACAATGAGCAGTTCTTC | CAISGEGAISYNEQFF
TRBJ1-4 | 16 | TRBV11-2 | few | TRBD1 | TGTGCCAGCAGCTTAGATCAGGGGACAGTTAATGAAAAACTGTTTTTT | CASSLDQGTVNEKLFF
TRBJ1-2 | 14 | TRBV12-3/TRBV12-4 | . | TRBD1 | TGTGCCAGCCATCGTCCGGGGACAGGGTATGGCTACACCTTC | CASHRPGTGYGYTF
TRBJ2-5 | 16 | TRBV4-2 | . | TRBD2 | TGTGCCAGCAGCGGACTAGCGGGGGGCACCCAAGAGACCCAGTACTTC | CASSGLAGGTQETQYF
TRBJ2-5 | 14 | TRBV2 | . | . | TGTGCCAGCAGTGAGGGACGGTACGAAGAGACCCAGTACTTC | CASSEGRYEETQYF
TRBJ2-7 | 15 | TRBV24-1 | many | TRBD1 | TGTGCCACCAGTGATCGTCGACAGGGAAACTACGAGCAGTACTTC | CATSDRRQGNYEQYF
TRBJ1-1 | 16 | TRBV7-3 | many | TRBD1 | TGTGCCAGCAGCCCCGTCCCGGGACAGGGGGGAACTGAAGCTTTCTTT | CASSPVPGQGGTEAFF
TRBJ1-1 | 15 | TRBV6-5 | few | . | TGTGCCAGCAGTTACTACGACAGGTTTGACACTGAAGCTTTCTTT | CASSYYDRFDTEAFF